This T cell receptor beta chain was captured in a study of T cell responses to AZD1222 COVID-19 vaccine. Overall study results and limits: Among those given AZD1222, only 6 or 7 were seropositive at baseline.

Germline-derived CDR1 and CDR2 are SNHLY and FYNNEI. This CDR3 is 15 amino acids long. Trimming took off 9 bases at V and 1 base at J, with 16 bases between the two ends. Assay: immunoSEQ multiplex PCR; the TCRdb copy retains only in-frame clones and omits some. The repertoire consists of about 94,000 clones, with about 85% occurring once and the leading ten covering 4.5%. Regarding this clone: Its antigen remains unidentified.

This sequence joins TRBV2 and TRBJ2-1; D is ambiguous. The specimen comprised peripheral blood, sampled 28 days after the second AZD1222 dose. This TCR derives from an adult who received the AZD1222 COVID-19 vaccine. CDR3 sequence reads: CASGSDTVSYNEQFF. The CDR3 bases are TGTGCCAGTGGGTCTGACACCGTATCCTACAATGAGCAGTTCTTC.